This T cell receptor (beta chain) derives from a study of response to subunit inactivated influenza vaccine. General study points: That few new T cells are recruited by each seasonal influenza vaccination was the authors' suggestion.

TCRdb used MiXCR to reprocess the RT-PCR reads, holding one entry per CDR3 protein. The sample has approximately 520,000 distinct CDR3 sequences, approximately 15% seen once. The germline V gene has CDR1 SGHDN and CDR2 FVKESK. The CDR3 runs 17 residues. Trimming shortened V by 3 bases and J by 1 base, and 15 bases separated the two germline ends. Details on this clonotype: Its antigen is not known.

This clonotype was sampled from a man aged 50 to 75 who received an inactivated influenza vaccine. V and J are TRBV14 and TRBJ2-2; D perhaps matches TRBD1 (6 bases). Sequenced material: CD4+ T cells sorted from PBMCs, taken around 25 months after vaccination. In DNA, the CDR3 is TGTGCCAGCAGCCATCCCTCCGGGACACTGAACACCGGGGAGCTGTTTTTT. Its translation is CASSHPSGTLNTGELFF.